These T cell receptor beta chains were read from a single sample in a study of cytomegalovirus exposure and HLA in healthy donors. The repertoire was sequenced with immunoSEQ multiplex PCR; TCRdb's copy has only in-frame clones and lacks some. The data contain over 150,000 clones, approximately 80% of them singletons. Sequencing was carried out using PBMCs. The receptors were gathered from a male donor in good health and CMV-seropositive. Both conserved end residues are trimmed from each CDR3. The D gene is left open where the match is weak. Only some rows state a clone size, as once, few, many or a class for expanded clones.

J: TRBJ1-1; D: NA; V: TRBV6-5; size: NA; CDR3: ASSVRGLGTEAF
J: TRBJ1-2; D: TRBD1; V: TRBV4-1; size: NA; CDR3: ASSEGASGYT
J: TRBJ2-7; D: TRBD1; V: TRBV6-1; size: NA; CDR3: ASSDPGQSYEQY
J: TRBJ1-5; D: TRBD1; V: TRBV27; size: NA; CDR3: ASSLSWGQGRVQPQH
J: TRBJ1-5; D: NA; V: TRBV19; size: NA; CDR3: ASRHLKGQGNNQPQH
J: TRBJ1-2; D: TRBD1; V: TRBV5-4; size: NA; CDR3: ASSLGIGQDGYT
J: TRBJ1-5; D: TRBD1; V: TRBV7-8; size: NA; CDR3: ASSPDRGGQPQH
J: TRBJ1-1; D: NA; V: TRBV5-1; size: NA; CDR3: ASSLDAVNTEAF
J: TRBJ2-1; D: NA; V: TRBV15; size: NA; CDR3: ATSRDVSVQHEQF
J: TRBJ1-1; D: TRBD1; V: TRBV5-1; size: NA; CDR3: ASSLRTGRPTEAF
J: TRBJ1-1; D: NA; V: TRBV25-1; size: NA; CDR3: ASSLGGLGNTEAF
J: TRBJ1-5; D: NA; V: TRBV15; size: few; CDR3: ATSSAGMSSQPQH
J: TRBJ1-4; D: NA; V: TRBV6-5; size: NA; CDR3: ASSPDFARNEKLF
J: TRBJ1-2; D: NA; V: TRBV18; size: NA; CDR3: ASSPPGGYT
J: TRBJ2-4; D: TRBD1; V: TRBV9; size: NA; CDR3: ASSPGTGGNIQY
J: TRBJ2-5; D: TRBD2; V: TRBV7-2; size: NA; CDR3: ASSKGLAGGEETQY
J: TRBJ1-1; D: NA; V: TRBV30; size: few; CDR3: AWSTGRAF
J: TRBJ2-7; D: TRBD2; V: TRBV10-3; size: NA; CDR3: AISDPGTSGSYEQY
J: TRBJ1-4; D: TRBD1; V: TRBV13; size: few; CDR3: ASRRGQGEKLF
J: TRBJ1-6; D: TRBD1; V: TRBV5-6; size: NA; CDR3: ASTFLPQGANSPLH
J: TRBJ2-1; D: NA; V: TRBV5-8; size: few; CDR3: ASTSRGGQF
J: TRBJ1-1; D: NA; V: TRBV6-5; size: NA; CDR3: ASSYSTGLNTEAF
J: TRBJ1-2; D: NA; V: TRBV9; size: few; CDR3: ASSYGPLHYGYT
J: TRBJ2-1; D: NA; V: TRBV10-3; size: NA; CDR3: AISEGASDEQF
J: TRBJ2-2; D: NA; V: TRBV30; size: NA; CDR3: AWSFVVNTGELF
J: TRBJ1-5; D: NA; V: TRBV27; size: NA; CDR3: ASSLTGKSNQPQH
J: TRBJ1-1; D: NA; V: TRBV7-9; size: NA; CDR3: ASSFSRVFTEAF
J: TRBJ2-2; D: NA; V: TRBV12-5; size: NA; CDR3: ASRSGTSNTGELF
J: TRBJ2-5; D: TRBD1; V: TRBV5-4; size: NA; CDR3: ASSPRTGGETQY
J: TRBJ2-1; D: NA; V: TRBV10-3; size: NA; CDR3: AMASRENEQF
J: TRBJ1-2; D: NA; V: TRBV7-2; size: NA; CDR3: ASSLSGKRGRRHYGYT
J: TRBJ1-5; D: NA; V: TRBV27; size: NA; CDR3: ASSLSYRESNQPQH
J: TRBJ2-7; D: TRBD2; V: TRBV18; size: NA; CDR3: ASSLSGTSYEQY
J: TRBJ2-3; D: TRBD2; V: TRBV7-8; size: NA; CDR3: ASSLESGRSTDTQY
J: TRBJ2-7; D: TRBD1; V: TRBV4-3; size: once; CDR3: ASSQDSQGAAYGQY
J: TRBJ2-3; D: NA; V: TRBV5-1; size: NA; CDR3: ASSLTGWDTQY
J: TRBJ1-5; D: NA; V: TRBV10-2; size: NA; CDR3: ASSEPGRDNQPQH
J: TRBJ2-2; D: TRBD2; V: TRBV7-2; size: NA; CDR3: ASNLGTAGGLTGELF
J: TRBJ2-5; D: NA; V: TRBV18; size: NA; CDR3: ASSPLPGETQY
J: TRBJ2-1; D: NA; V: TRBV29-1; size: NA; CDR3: SVSRNEQF
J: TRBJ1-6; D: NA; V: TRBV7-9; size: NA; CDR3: ASSLEAIGSPLH
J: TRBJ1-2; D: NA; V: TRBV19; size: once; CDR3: ASSYGWAGYGYT
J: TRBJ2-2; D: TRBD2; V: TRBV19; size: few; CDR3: ASSSPRTSGRTGELF
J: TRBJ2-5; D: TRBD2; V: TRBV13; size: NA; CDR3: ASSPQGLAGAQY
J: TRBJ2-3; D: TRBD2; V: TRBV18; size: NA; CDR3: ASSQLPSSGSTSTDTQY
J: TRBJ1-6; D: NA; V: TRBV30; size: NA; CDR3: AWGVLGGSPLH
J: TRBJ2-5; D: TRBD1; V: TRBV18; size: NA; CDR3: ASSPRQGAWETQY
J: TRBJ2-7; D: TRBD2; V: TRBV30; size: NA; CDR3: AATSGGGEQY
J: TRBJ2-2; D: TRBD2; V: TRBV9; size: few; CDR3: ASSATSGGYTGELF
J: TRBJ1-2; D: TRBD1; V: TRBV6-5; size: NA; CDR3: ASRPTGVHGYT
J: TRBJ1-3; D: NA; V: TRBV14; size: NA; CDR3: ASSQLSFSGNTIY
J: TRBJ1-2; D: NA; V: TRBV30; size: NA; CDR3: AWIPRGFGGYT
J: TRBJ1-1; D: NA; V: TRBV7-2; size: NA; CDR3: ASSLISVSMNTEAF
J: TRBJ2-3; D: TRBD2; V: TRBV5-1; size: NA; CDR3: ASSRVGASGGGDTQY
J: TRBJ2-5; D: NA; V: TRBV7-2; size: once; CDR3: ASSLRAARGETQY
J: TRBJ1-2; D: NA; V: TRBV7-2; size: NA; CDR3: ASSTRTSGYT